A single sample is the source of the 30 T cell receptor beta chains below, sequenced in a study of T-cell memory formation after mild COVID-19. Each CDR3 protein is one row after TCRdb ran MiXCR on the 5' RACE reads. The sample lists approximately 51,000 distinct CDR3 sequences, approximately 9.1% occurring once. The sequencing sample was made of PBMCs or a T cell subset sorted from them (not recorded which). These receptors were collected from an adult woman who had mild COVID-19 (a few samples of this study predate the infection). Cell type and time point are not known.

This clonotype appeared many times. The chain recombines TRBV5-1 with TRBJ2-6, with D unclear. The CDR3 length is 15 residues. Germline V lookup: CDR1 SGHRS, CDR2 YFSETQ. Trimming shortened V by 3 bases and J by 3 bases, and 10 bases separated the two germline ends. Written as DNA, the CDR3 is TGCGCCAGCAGCTCCGGCATTGGTGGGGCCAACGTCCTGACTTTC. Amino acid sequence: CASSSGIGGANVLTF.

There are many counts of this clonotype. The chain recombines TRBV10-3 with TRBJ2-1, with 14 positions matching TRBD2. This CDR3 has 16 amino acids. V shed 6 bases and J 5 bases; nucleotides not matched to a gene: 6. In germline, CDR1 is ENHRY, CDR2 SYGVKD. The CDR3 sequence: CAISPGLAGGHNEQFF. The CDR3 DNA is TGTGCCATCAGCCCCGGACTAGCGGGGGGCCACAATGAGCAGTTCTTC.

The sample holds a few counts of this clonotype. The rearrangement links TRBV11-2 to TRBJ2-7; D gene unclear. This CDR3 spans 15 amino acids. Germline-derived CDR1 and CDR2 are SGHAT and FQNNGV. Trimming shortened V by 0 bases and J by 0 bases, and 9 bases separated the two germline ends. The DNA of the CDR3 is TGTGCCAGCAGCTTAGATTGGCGGTACTCCTACGAGCAGTACTTC. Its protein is CASSLDWRYSYEQYF. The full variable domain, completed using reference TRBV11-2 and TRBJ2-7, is EAGVAQSPRYKIIEKRQSVAFWCNPISGHATLYWYQQILGQGPKLLIQFQNNGVVDDSQLPKDRFSAERLKGVDSTLKIQPAKLEDSAVYLCASSLDWRYSYEQYFGPGTRLTVT.

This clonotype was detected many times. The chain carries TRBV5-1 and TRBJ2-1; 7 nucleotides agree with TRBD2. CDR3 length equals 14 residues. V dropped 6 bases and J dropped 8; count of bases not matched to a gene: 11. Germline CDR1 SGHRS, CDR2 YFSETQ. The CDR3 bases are TGCGCCAGCAACGGGGGAGGGGTTGAGGATGAGCAGTTCTTC. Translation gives CASNGGGVEDEQFF.

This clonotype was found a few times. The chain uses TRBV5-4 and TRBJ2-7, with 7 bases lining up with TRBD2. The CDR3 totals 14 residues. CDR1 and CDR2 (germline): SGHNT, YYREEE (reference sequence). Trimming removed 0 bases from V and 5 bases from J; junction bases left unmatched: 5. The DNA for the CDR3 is TGTGCCAGCAGCTTGGAGGCTAGCGGTAACGAGCAGTACTTC. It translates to CASSLEASGNEQYF.

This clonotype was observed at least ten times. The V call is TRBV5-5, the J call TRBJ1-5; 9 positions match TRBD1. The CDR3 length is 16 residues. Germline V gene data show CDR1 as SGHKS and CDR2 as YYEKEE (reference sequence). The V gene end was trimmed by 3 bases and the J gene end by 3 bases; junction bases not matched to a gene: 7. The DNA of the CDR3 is TGTGCCAGCAGCTCCGTGAGGACAGGGGCCAATCAGCCCCAGCATTTT. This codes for CASSSVRTGANQPQHF.

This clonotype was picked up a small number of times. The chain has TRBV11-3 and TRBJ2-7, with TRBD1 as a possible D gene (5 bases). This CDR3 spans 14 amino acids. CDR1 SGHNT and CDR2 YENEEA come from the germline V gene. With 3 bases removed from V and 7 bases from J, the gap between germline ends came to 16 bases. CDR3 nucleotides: TGTGCCAGCAGCTTGGGGCAAGGGCAGGTTGAGCAGTACTTC. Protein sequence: CASSLGQGQVEQYF.

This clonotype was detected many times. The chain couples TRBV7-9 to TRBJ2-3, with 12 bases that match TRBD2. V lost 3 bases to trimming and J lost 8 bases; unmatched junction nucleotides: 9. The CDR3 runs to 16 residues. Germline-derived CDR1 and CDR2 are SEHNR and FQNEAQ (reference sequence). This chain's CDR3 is CASSFPTSGGGGTQYF. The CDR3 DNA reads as TGTGCCAGCAGCTTTCCGACTAGCGGGGGCGGTGGTACGCAGTATTTT.

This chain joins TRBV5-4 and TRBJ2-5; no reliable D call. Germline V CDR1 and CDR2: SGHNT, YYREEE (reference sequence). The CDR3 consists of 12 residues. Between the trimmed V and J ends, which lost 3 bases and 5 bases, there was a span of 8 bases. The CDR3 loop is CASSSHRETQYF. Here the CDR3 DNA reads TGTGCCAGCAGCTCCCATCGGGAGACCCAGTACTTC.

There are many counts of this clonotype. The CDR3 region has the DNA TGCAGTGCTAGAACTCCGCAGCCCCCTAGCTCCCACACCGGGGAGCTGTTTTTT. Amino acids: CSARTPQPPSSHTGELFF. The V call is TRBV20-1, the J call TRBJ2-2; D is possibly TRBD2 (5 bases). The germline V and J ends were trimmed by 2 bases and 3 bases, with 22 bases remaining between them. From germline, CDR1 is DFQATT and CDR2 SNEGSKA (reference sequence). The CDR3 totals 18 residues.

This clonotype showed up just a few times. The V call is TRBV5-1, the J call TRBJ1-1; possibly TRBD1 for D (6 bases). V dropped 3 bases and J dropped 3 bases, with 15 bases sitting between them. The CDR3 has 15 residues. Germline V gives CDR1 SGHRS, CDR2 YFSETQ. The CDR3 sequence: CASSWTSGADTEAFF. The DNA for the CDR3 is TGCGCCAGCAGCTGGACTTCAGGGGCGGACACTGAAGCTTTCTTT.

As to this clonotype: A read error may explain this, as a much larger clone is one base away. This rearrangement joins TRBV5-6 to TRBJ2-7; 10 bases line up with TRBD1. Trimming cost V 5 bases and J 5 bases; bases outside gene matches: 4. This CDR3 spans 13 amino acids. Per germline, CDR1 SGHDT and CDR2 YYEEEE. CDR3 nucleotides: TGTGCCAGCAGACGACAGGGGGCCCACGAGCAGTACTTC. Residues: CASRRQGAHEQYF. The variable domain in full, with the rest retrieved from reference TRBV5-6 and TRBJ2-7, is DAGVTQSPTHLIKTRGQQVTLRCSPKSGHDTVSWYQQALGQGPQFIFQYYEEEERQRGNFPDRFSGHQFPNYSSELNVNALLLGDSALYLCASRRQGAHEQYFGPGTRLTVT.

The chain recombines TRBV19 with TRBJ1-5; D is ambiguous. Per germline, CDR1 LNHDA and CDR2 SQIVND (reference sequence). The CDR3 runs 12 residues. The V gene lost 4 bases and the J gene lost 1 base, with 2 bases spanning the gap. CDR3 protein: CASSNSNQPQHF. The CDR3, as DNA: TGTGCCAGTAGTAACAGCAATCAGCCCCAGCATTTT.

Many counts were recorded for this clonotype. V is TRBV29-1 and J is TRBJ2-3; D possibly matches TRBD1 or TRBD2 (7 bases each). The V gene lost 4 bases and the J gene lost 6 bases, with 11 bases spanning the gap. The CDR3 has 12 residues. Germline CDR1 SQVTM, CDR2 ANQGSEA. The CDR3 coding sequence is TGCAGCGTTGGACAGGGAGGGGATACGCAGTATTTT. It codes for CSVGQGGDTQYF.

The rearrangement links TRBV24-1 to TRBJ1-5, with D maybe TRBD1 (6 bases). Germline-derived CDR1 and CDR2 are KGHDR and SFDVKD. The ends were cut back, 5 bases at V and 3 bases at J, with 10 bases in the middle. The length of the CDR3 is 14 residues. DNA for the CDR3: TGTGCCACCAGTGGGACAGACATCAATCAGCCCCAGCATTTT. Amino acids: CATSGTDINQPQHF.

This CDR3 is CATSGHTGTELTDTQYF. CDR3 nucleotide sequence: TGTGCCACCAGTGGCCATACCGGGACAGAACTCACAGATACGCAGTATTTT. The V and J genes are TRBV24-1 and TRBJ2-3; 7 bases are a match to TRBD1. CDR1 is KGHDR, CDR2 SFDVKD, per germline. With 5 bases clipped from V and 2 bases from J, the junction kept 12 bases outside the gene matches. The CDR3 sequence is 17 residues long.

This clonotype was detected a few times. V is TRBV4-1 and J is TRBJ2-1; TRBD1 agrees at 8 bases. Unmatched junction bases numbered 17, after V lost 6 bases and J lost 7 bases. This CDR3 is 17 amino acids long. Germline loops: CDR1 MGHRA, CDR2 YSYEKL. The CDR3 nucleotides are TGCGCCAGCAGTCTAAGACGGGTGCAGGGGGCACAAAATGAGCAGTTCTTC. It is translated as CASSLRRVQGAQNEQFF.

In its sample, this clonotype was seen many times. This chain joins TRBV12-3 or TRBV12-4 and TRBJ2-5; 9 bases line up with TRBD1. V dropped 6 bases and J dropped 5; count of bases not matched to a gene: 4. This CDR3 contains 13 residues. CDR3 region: CASSDRGGETQYF. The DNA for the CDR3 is TGTGCCAGCAGCGACAGGGGGGGGGAGACCCAGTACTTC.

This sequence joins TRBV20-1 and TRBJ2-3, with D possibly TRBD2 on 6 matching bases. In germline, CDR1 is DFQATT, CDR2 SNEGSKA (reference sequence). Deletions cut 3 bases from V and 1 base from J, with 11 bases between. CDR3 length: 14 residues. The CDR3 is CSASPAGRTDTQYF. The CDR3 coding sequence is TGCAGTGCTAGTCCGGCGGGGCGCACAGATACGCAGTATTTT.

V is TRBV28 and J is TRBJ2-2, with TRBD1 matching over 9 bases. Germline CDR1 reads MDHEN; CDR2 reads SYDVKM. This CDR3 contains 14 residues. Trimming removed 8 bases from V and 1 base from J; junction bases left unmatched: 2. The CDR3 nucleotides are TGTGCCAGCCTGGACAGGGGGAACACCGGGGAGCTGTTTTTT. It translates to CASLDRGNTGELFF. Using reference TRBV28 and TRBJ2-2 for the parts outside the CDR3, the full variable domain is DVKVTQSSRYLVKRTGEKVFLECVQDMDHENMFWYRQDPGLGLRLIYFSYDVKMKEKGDIPEGYSVSREKKERFSLILESASTNQTSMYLCASLDRGNTGELFFGEGSRLTVL.

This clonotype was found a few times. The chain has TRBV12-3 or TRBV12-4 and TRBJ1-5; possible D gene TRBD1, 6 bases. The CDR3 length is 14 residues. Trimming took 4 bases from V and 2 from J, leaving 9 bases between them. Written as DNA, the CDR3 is TGTGCCAGCAGTTATAAGGGGGGCAATCAGCCCCAGCATTTT. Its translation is CASSYKGGNQPQHF.

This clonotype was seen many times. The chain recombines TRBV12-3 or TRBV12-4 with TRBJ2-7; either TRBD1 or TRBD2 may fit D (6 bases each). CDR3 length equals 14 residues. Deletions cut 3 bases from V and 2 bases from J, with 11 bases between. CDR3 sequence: CASSLSGATYEQYF. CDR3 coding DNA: TGTGCCAGCAGTTTGTCGGGGGCAACCTACGAGCAGTACTTC.

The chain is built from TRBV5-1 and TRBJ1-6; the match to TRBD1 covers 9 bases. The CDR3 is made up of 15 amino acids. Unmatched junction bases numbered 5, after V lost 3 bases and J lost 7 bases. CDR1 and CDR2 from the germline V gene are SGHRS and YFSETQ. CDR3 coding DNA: TGCGCCAGCAGCTATCGGGACAGGGAGAATTCACCCCTCCACTTT. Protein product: CASSYRDRENSPLHF.

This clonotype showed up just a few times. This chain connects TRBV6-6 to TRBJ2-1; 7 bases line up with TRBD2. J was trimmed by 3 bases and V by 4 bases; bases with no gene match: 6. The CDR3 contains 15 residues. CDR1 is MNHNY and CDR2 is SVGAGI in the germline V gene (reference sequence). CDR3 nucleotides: TGTGCCAGCAGTTCGTTGACTAGCTACTACAATGAGCAGTTCTTC. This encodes CASSSLTSYYNEQFF.

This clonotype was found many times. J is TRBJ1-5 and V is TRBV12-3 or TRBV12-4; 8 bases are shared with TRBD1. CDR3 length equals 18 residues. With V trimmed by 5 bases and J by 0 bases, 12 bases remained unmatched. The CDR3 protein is CASSTDRGGYGSNQPQHF. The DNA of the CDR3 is TGTGCCAGCAGTACTGACAGGGGAGGATATGGTAGCAATCAGCCCCAGCATTTT.

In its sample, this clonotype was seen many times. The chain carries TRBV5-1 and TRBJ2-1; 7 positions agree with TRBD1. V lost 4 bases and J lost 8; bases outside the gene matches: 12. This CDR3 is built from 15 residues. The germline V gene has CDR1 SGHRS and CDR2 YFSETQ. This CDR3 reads CASSLSGQAVDEQFF. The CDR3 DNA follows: TGCGCCAGCAGCCTCTCTGGACAGGCCGTCGATGAGCAGTTCTTC.

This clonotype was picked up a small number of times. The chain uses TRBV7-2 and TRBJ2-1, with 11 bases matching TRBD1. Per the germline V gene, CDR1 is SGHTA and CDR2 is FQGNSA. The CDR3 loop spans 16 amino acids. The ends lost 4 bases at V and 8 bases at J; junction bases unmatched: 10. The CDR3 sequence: CASSSRTGGLIDEQFF. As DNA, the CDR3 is TGTGCCAGCAGCTCCCGGACAGGGGGCCTTATAGATGAGCAGTTCTTC.

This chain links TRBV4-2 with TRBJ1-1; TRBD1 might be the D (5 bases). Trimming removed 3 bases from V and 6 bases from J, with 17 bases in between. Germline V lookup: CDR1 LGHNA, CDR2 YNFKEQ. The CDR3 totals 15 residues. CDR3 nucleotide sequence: TGTGCCAGCAGCCAGTCGATGGGGCGAAGATCTGAAGCTTTCTTT. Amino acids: CASSQSMGRRSEAFF.

The CDR3 spells CASSQGIDRARGYTF. CDR3 coding DNA: TGTGCCAGCAGTCAGGGGATAGACAGGGCGCGTGGCTACACCTTC. V is TRBV6-5 and J is TRBJ1-2; 7 positions agree with TRBD1. The CDR3 totals 15 residues. Germline V gives CDR1 MNHEY, CDR2 SVGAGI. V lost 5 bases to trimming and J lost 7 bases; unmatched junction nucleotides: 13.

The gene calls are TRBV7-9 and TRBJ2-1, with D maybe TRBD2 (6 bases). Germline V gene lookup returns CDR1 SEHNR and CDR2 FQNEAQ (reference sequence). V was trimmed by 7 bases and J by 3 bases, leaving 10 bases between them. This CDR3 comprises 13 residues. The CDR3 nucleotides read TGTGCCAGCACCGATAGCGGCTACAATGAGCAGTTCTTC. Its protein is CASTDSGYNEQFF.